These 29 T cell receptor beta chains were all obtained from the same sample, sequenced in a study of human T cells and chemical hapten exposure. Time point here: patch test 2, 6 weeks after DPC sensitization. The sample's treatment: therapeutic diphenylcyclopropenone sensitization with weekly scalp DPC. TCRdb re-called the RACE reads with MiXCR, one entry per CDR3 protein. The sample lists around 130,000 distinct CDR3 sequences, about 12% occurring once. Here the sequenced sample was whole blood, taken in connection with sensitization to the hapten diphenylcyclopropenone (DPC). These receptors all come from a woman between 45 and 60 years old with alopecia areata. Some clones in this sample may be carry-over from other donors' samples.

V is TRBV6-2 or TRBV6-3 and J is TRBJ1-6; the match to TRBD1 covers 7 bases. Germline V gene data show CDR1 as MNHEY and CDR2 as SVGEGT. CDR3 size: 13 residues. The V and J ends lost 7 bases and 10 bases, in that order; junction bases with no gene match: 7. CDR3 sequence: CASKDRAGSPLHF. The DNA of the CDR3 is TGTGCCAGCAAAGACAGGGCCGGGTCACCCCTCCACTTT.

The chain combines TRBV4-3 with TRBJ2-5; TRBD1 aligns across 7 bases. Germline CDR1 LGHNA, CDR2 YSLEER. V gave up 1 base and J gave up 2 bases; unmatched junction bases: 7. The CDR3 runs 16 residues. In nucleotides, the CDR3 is TGCGCCAGCAGCCAAGGACAGGGAAAGGGGCAAGAGACCCAGTACTTC. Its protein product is CASSQGQGKGQETQYF.

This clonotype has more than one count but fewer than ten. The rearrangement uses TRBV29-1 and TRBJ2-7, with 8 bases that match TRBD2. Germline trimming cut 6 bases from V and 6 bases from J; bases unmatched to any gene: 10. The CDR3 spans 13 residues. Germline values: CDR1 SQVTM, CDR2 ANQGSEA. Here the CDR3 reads CSVGRLAPSEQYF. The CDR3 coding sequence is TGCAGCGTCGGTAGACTAGCGCCCTCCGAGCAGTACTTC.

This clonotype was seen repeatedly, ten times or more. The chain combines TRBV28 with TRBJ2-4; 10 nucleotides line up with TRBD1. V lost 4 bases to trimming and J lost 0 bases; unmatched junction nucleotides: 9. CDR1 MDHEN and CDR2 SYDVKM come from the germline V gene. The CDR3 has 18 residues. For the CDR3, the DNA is TGTGCCAGCAGTTGGGACAGGGGCCCCGGACTAGCCAAAAACATTCAGTACTTC. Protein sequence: CASSWDRGPGLAKNIQYF.

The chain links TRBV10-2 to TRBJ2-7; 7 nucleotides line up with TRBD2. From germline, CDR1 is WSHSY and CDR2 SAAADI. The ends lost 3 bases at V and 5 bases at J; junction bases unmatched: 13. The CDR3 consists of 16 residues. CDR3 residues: CASSDGEGGHRDEQYF. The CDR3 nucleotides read TGCGCCAGCAGTGACGGGGAGGGAGGGCACCGGGACGAGCAGTACTTC.

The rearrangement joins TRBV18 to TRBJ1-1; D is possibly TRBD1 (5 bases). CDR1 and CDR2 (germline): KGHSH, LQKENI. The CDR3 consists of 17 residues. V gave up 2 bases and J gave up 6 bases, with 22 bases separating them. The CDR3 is CASSPSIRGGRSAEAFF. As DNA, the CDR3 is TGTGCCAGCTCACCATCGATTCGCGGGGGACGATCTGCTGAAGCTTTCTTT.

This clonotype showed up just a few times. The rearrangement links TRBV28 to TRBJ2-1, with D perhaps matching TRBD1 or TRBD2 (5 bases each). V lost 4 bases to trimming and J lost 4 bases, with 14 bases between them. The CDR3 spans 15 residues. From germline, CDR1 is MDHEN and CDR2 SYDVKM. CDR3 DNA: TGTGCCAGCAGTTCGCCCGGGACGGTATACAATGAGCAGTTCTTC. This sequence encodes CASSSPGTVYNEQFF.

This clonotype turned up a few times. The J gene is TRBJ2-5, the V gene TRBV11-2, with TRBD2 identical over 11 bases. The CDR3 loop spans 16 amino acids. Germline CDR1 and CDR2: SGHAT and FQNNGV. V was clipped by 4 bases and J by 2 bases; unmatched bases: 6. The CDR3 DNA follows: TGTGCCAGCAGCTCACCCCGGACTAGCGGGCAAGAGACCCAGTACTTC. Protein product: CASSSPRTSGQETQYF.

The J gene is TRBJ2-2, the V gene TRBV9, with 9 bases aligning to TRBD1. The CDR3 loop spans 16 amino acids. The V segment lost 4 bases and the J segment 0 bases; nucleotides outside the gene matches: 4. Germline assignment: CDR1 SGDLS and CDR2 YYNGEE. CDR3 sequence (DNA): TGTGCCAGCAGCCCGAGGACAGGGGCGAACACCGGGGAGCTGTTTTTT. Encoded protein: CASSPRTGANTGELFF.

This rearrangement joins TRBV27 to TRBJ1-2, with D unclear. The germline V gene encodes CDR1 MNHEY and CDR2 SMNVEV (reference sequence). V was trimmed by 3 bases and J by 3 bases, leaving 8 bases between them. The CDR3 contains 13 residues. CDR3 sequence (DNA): TGTGCCAGCAGTTTGAATTCCGACTATGGCTACACCTTC. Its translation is CASSLNSDYGYTF.

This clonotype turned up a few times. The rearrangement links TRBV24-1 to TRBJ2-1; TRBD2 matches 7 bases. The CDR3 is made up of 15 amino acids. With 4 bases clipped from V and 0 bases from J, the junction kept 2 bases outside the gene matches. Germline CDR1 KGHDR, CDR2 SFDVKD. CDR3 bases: TGTGCCACCAGTGACCCTAGCGGCTCCTACAATGAGCAGTTCTTC. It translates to CATSDPSGSYNEQFF.

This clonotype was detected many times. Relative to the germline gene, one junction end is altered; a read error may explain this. CDR3 residues: CASSLSTSGKDF. The CDR3 bases are TGTGCCAGCAGCTTATCAACTAGCGGGAAGGACTTC. The chain uses TRBV7-8 and TRBJ2-5, with TRBD2 matching 10 bases. Germline V gene data show CDR1 as SGHVS and CDR2 as FQNEAQ. CDR3 length: 12 amino acids.

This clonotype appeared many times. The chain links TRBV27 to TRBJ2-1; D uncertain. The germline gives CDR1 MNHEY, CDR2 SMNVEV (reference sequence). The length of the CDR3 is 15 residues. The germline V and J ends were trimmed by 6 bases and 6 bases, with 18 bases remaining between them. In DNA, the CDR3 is TGTGCCAGCAGCCCCCTACCGAACCGACGCAATGAGCAGTTCTTC. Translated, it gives CASSPLPNRRNEQFF.

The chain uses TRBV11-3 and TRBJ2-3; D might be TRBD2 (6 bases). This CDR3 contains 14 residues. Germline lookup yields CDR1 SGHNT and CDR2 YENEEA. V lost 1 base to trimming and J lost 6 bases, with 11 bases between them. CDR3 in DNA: TGTGCCAGCAGCTTAGGTGGGGGGTGGGATACGCAGTATTTT. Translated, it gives CASSLGGGWDTQYF.

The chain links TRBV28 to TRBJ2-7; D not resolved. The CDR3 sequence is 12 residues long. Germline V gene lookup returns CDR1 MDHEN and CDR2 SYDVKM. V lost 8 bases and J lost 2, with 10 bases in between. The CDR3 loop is CASSRNPYEQYF. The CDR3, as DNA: TGTGCCAGCTCCCGCAACCCCTACGAGCAGTACTTC.

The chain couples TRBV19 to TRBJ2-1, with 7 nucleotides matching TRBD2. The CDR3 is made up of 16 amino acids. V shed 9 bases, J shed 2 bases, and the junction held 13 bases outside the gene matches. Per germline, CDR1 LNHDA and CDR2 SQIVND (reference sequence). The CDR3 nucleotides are TGTGCCAGCCAACCCTCCAGCGGGATTCCCTACAATGAGCAGTTCTTC. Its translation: CASQPSSGIPYNEQFF. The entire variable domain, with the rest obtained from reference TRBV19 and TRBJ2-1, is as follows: DGGITQSPKYLFRKEGQNVTLSCEQNLNHDAMYWYRQDPGQGLRLIYYSQIVNDFQKGDIAEGYSVSREKKESFPLTVTSAQKNPTAFYLCASQPSSGIPYNEQFFGPGTRLTVL.

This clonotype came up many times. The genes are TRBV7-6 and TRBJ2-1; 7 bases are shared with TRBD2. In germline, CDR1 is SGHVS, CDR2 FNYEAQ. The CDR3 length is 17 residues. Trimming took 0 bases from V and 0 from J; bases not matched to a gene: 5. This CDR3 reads CASSLAPGGSSYNEQFF. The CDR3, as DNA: TGTGCCAGCAGCTTAGCGCCGGGCGGGAGCTCCTACAATGAGCAGTTCTTC. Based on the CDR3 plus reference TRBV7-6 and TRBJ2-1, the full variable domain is GAGVSQSPRYKVTKRGQDVALRCDPISGHVSLYWYRQALGQGPEFLTYFNYEAQQDKSGLPNDRFSAERPEGSISTLTIQRTEQRDSAMYRCASSLAPGGSSYNEQFFGPGTRLTVL.

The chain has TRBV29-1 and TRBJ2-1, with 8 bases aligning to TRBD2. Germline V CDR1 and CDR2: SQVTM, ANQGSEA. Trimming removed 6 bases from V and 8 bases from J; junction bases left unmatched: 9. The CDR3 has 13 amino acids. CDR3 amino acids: CSVGTRLLHEQFF. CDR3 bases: TGCAGCGTCGGGACTAGATTATTACATGAGCAGTTCTTC.

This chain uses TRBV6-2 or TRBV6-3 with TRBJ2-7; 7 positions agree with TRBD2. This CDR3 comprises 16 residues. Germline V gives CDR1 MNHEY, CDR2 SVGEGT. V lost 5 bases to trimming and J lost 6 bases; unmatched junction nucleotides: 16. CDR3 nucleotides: TGTGCCAGCAGTAAACGACTAGCTACATTACCCGGCGAGCAGTACTTC. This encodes CASSKRLATLPGEQYF.

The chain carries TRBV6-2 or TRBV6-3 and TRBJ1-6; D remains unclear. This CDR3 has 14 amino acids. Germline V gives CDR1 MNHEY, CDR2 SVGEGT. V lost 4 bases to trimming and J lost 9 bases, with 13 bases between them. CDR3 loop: CASSFLTEFSPLHF. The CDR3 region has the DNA TGTGCCAGCAGTTTTCTAACGGAGTTTTCACCCCTCCACTTT.

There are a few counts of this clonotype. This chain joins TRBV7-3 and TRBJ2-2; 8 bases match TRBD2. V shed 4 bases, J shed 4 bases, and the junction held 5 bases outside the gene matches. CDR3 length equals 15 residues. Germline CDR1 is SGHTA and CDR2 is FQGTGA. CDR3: CASSSGLVSTGELFF. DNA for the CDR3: TGTGCCAGCAGCTCGGGACTAGTGAGCACCGGGGAGCTGTTTTTT.

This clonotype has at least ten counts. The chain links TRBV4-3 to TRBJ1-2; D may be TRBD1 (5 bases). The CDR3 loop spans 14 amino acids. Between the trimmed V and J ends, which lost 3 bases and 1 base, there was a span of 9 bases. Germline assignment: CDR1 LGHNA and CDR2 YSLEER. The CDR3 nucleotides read TGCGCCAGCAGCCACACGACAGTTAACTATGGCTACACCTTC. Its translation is CASSHTTVNYGYTF.

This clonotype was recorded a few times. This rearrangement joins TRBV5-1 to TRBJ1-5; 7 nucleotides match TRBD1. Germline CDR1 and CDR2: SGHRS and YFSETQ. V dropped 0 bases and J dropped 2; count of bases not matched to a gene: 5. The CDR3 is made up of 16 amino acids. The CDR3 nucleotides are TGCGCCAGCAGCTTGGGACAGGGAAGCGGCAATCAGCCCCAGCATTTT. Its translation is CASSLGQGSGNQPQHF.

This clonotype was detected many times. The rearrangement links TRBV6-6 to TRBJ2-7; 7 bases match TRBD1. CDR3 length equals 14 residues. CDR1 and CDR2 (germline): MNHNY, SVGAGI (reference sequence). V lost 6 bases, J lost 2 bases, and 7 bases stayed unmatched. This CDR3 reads CASSHLDRAYEQYF. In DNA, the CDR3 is TGTGCCAGCAGCCACCTAGACAGGGCCTACGAGCAGTACTTC.

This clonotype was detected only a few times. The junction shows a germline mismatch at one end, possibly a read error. Here the CDR3 reads CASSFRQAF. The CDR3 DNA reads TGCGCCAGCAGCTTCCGACAGGCCTTC. The chain employs TRBV5-1 and TRBJ1-2; TRBD1 is a possible D gene (6 bases). CDR3 length equals 9 residues. The germline gives CDR1 SGHRS, CDR2 YFSETQ. The full variable domain, completed using reference TRBV5-1 and TRBJ1-2, is KAGVTQTPRYLIKTRGQQVTLSCSPISGHRSVSWYQQTPGQGLQFLFEYFSETQRNKGNFPGRFSGRQFSNSRSEMNVSTLELGDSALYLCASSFRQAFGSGTRLTVV.

For the CDR3, the DNA is TGTGCCAGCAGCTTAATCTACGGGACGAGTGAGCAGTTCTTC. Translating gives CASSLIYGTSEQFF. The chain carries TRBV11-3 and TRBJ2-1; the D gene could be TRBD1 or TRBD2 (5 bases each). The length of the CDR3 is 14 residues. V dropped 2 bases and J dropped 9 bases, with 14 bases sitting between them. The V gene's germline CDR1 is SGHNT and CDR2 YENEEA.

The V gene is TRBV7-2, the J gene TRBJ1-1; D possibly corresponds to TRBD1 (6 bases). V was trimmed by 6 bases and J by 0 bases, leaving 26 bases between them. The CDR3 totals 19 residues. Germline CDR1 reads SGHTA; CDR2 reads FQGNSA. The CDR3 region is CASRPTLQGRPLMNTEAFF. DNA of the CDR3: TGTGCCAGCAGACCTACACTACAGGGCCGACCCCTGATGAACACTGAAGCTTTCTTT.

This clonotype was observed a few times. The chain's CDR3 is CASSQGPTAEAFF. For the CDR3, the DNA is TGTGCCAGCAGCCAAGGCCCCACAGCTGAAGCTTTCTTT. The chain has TRBV3-1 and TRBJ1-1; no firm D call. Germline V lookup: CDR1 LGHDT, CDR2 YNNKEL (reference sequence). This CDR3 is built from 13 residues. V was clipped by 1 base and J by 6 bases, with 9 bases between them.

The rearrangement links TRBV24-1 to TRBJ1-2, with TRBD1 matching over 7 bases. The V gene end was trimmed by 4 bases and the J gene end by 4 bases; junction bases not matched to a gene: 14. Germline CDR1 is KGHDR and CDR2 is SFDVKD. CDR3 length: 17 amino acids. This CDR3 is CATSDRASTGPLYGYTF. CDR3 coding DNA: TGTGCCACCAGTGACCGTGCCTCGACAGGGCCCCTCTATGGCTACACCTTC.